The clone carrying this T cell receptor (beta chain) was seen only once. Its antigen is not identified. One entry per CDR3 protein results from TCRdb running MiXCR on the reads. The sample carries 830,000 or so distinct CDR3 sequences, about 30% recorded once. The sample originates from a study of T cell repertoires in cytomegalovirus infection. Turning to the study itself: Matching HLA type, along with CMV infection, was indicated by public TCR beta signatures.

General study findings and limits: HLA-C-restricted CMV clonotypes gave the most frequent clonotype in two of eight donors.

The CDR3 loop spans 15 amino acids. Looked up from germline, CDR1 is SGHAT and CDR2 is FQNNGV. Trimming at V came to 2 bases and at J to 5 bases, leaving 4 bases not matched to a gene. The receptor was isolated from a human donor in good health (CMV status not recorded). Some clones in this sample may be carry-over from other donors' samples. V usage is TRBV11-2 and J usage is TRBJ2-1; 9 bases line up with TRBD1. The sample here was cultured CD8+ T cells from PBMCs, taken from culture after CMV antigen stimulation. The CDR3, as DNA: TGTGCCAGCAGCTTAACCGGGACAGGGAACAATGAGCAGTTCTTC. Its translation: CASSLTGTGNNEQFF. Variable domain in full (rest from reference TRBV11-2 and TRBJ2-1): EAGVAQSPRYKIIEKRQSVAFWCNPISGHATLYWYQQILGQGPKLLIQFQNNGVVDDSQLPKDRFSAERLKGVDSTLKIQPAKLEDSAVYLCASSLTGTGNNEQFFGPGTRLTVL.